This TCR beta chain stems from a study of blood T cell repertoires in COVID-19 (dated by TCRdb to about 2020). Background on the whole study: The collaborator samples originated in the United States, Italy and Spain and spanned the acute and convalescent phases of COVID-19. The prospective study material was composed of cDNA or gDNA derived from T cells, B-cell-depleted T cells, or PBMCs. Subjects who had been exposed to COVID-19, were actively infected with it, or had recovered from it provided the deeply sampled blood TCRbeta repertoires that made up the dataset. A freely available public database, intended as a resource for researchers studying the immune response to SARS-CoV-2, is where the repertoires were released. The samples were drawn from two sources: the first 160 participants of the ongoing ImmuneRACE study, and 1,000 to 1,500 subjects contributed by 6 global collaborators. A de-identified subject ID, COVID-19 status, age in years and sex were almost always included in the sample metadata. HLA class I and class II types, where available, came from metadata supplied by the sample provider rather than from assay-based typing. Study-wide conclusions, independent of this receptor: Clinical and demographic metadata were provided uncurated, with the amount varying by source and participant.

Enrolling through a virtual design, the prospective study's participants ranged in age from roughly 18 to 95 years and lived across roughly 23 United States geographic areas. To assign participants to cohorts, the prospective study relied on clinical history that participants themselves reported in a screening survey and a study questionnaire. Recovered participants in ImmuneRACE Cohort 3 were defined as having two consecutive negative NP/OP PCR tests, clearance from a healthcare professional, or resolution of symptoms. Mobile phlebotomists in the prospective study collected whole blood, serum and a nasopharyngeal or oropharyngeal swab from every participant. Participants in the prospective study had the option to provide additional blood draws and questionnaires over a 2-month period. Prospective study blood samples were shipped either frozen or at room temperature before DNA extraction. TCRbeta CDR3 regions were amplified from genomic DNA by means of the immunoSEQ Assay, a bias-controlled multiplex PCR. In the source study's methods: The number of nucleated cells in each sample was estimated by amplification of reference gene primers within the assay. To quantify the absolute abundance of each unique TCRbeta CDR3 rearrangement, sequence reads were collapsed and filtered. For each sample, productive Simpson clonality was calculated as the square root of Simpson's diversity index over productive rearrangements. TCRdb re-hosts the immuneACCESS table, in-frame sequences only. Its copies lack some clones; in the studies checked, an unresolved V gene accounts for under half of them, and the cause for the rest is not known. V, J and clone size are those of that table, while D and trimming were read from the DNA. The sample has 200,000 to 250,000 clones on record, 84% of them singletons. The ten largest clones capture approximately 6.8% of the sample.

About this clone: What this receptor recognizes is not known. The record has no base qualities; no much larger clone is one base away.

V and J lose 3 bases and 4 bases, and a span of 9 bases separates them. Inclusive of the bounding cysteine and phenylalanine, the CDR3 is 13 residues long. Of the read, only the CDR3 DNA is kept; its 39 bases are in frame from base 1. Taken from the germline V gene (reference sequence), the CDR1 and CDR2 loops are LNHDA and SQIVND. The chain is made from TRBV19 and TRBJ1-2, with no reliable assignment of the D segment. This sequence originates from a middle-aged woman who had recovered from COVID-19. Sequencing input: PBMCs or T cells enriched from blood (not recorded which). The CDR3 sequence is CASSMAGFYGYTF. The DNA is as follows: TGTGCCAGTAGTATGGCCGGGTTCTATGGCTACACCTTC.